The rows below give T cell receptor beta chains drawn from one sample of a study of CD8 T cells in Susac syndrome. MiXCR, applied by TCRdb to the immunoSEQ multiplex PCR reads, yields one record per CDR3 protein. The sample lists roughly 190,000 distinct CDR3 sequences; approximately 94% were seen once. Sequencing used CD4+ T cells from PBMCs. Receptors were obtained from a human donor with Susac syndrome. Both conserved end residues are part of each CDR3. The order of the fields is J gene, V gene, CDR3 protein.

j_gene: TRBJ2-3
v_gene: TRBV30
CDR3aa: CAWSPRRTDTQYF

j_gene: TRBJ2-5
v_gene: TRBV2
CDR3aa: CASGTRQETQYF

j_gene: TRBJ1-4
v_gene: TRBV30
CDR3aa: CAWGGPLNEKLFF

j_gene: TRBJ2-5
v_gene: TRBV20-1
CDR3aa: CSATRSGRGGRETQYF

j_gene: TRBJ2-7
v_gene: TRBV5-1
CDR3aa: CASSVSGATYEQYF

j_gene: TRBJ2-6
v_gene: TRBV4-1
CDR3aa: CASGLAGYSGANVLTF

j_gene: TRBJ1-5
v_gene: TRBV6-2/TRBV6-3
CDR3aa: CASRDPGQGNQPQHF

j_gene: TRBJ2-7
v_gene: TRBV7-2
CDR3aa: CASSPTHGTSGGLPYF

j_gene: TRBJ2-7
v_gene: TRBV5-4
CDR3aa: CASSWEASSYEQYF

j_gene: TRBJ1-2
v_gene: TRBV20-1
CDR3aa: CSALGGGVYGYTF

j_gene: TRBJ1-6
v_gene: TRBV25-1
CDR3aa: CASSDYRGNSPLHF

j_gene: TRBJ1-1
v_gene: TRBV5-6
CDR3aa: CASSSTGTEAFF

j_gene: TRBJ2-1
v_gene: TRBV2
CDR3aa: CASTDSYNEQFF

j_gene: TRBJ1-6
v_gene: TRBV18
CDR3aa: CASSPPLGDNSPLHF

j_gene: TRBJ2-5
v_gene: TRBV14
CDR3aa: CASSQRWGQETQYF

j_gene: TRBJ1-3
v_gene: TRBV19
CDR3aa: CASSAVNSGNTIYF